Described below is a single T cell receptor beta chain sequence and its context. What it recognizes is unknown. These data originate in a study of identical twins. Germline-derived CDR1 and CDR2 are MNHNS and SASEGT. The V and J ends lost 0 bases and 0 bases respectively, with 5 bases between them. The CDR3 has 14 amino acids. TCRdb processed the 5' RACE reads anew with MiXCR; each CDR3 protein has one entry. The data hold hundreds of thousands of distinct CDR3 sequences, with 12% observed a single time. The study's findings and limits: The study found weaker excess twin sharing in beta out-of-frame sequences. Reduced insertions were recorded for abundant cord blood beta clonotypes, with no such pattern in memory repertoires.

This sample also belongs to another study, concerning yellow fever vaccine responses in identical twins.

The sequenced sample was PBMCs. The receptor was derived from a woman aged 18-29 years in good health. The chain employs TRBV6-1 and TRBJ2-5; D is ambiguous. The CDR3 here is CASSEAGYQETQYF. As DNA, the CDR3 is TGTGCCAGCAGTGAAGCGGGGTACCAAGAGACCCAGTACTTC.